A selection of T cell receptor beta chains follows, all from one sample in a study of T cell repertoires in cytomegalovirus infection. MiXCR was run by TCRdb on the reads, yielding one entry per CDR3 protein. The sample includes fewer than 200,000 distinct CDR3 sequences, about 21% of them seen just once. Sequencing was done on a sample of PBMCs. These receptors were obtained from a human donor in good health (CMV status not recorded). Some clones in this sample may be carry-over from other donors' samples. The CDR3 runs from the conserved cysteine through the conserved F or W. Each record gives: J gene, clone size, V gene, D gene, CDR3 protein, CDR3 DNA. A D gene is named only where the DNA matches it firmly. Not every row has a clone size; where given, it reads once, few, many or a size class.

j_call: TRBJ2-5
clone_size: -
v_call: TRBV9
d_call: -
cdr3_aa: CASSVAGSQETQYF
cdr3_nt: TGTGCCAGCAGCGTCGCAGGCAGTCAAGAGACCCAGTACTTC

j_call: TRBJ1-5
clone_size: many
v_call: TRBV7-2
d_call: TRBD1
cdr3_aa: CASSSGQGNNQPQHF
cdr3_nt: TGTGCCAGCAGTTCGGGACAGGGAAACAATCAGCCCCAGCATTTT

j_call: TRBJ2-3
clone_size: -
v_call: TRBV25-1
d_call: -
cdr3_aa: CASSGTPPGGDTQYF
cdr3_nt: TGTGCCAGCAGTGGAACCCCTCCCGGGGGAGATACGCAGTATTTT

j_call: TRBJ1-5
clone_size: many
v_call: TRBV27
d_call: TRBD1
cdr3_aa: CASSLGTANQPQHF
cdr3_nt: TGTGCCAGCAGTTTGGGGACAGCCAATCAGCCCCAGCATTTT

j_call: TRBJ2-7
clone_size: few
v_call: TRBV14
d_call: -
cdr3_aa: CASSPGTYEQYF
cdr3_nt: TGTGCCAGCAGCCCAGGGACCTACGAGCAGTACTTC

j_call: TRBJ2-3
clone_size: many
v_call: TRBV25-1
d_call: TRBD2
cdr3_aa: CASSESLGGTSGRRGTDTQYF
cdr3_nt: TGTGCCAGCAGTGAATCCTTGGGAGGGACTAGCGGGAGGCGCGGCACAGATACGCAGTATTTT

j_call: TRBJ2-7
clone_size: -
v_call: TRBV4-3
d_call: -
cdr3_aa: CASSLRKDYEQYF
cdr3_nt: TGCGCCAGCAGCCTCCGGAAGGACTACGAGCAGTACTTC

j_call: TRBJ2-7
clone_size: -
v_call: TRBV28
d_call: TRBD1
cdr3_aa: CASSLKGAGPYF
cdr3_nt: TGTGCCAGCAGTTTAAAGGGGGCTGGTCCGTACTTC

j_call: TRBJ2-1
clone_size: many
v_call: TRBV6-1
d_call: -
cdr3_aa: CASSEIGQRNNEQFF
cdr3_nt: TGTGCCAGCAGTGAGATCGGACAGCGCAACAATGAGCAGTTCTTC

j_call: TRBJ2-7
clone_size: many
v_call: TRBV7-2
d_call: -
cdr3_aa: CASSPQLYEQYF
cdr3_nt: TGTGCCAGCAGCCCCCAGTTGTACGAGCAGTACTTC